A selection of T cell receptor beta chains follows, all from one sample in a study of cytomegalovirus exposure and HLA in healthy donors. Profiled with immunoSEQ multiplex PCR; TCRdb holds only in-frame clones, not every one. In the table there are 180,000 or so clones, 60% to 85% of which are singletons. Sequenced: PBMCs. These receptors all come from a man aged 18 to 29 in good health and CMV-seronegative. The CDR3 runs from the conserved cysteine through the conserved F or W. A D gene is named only where the DNA matches it firmly. A clone size is listed for some rows: how often the clone was seen (once, few, many), or a class if it is expanded.

D gene: .; V gene: TRBV18; clone size: .; CDR3 protein: CASSPGGSPLHF
D gene: TRBD1; V gene: TRBV5-1; clone size: .; CDR3 protein: CASSRSRDREAGELFF
D gene: .; V gene: TRBV12-1; clone size: few; CDR3 protein: CASSSPFLTGVTEAFF
D gene: .; V gene: TRBV2; clone size: .; CDR3 protein: CASSVRGRDAFF
D gene: .; V gene: TRBV9; clone size: .; CDR3 protein: CASSVGPVLTEAFF
D gene: .; V gene: TRBV10-3; clone size: .; CDR3 protein: CAISESDSGPTDTQYF
D gene: .; V gene: TRBV14; clone size: .; CDR3 protein: CASSQEKFRDNEQFF
D gene: TRBD2; V gene: TRBV6-6; clone size: .; CDR3 protein: CASSYFRGRHTGELFF
D gene: .; V gene: TRBV6-1; clone size: few; CDR3 protein: CAGSGDSNQPQHF
D gene: TRBD2; V gene: TRBV27; clone size: few; CDR3 protein: CASSGLADQETQYF
D gene: .; V gene: TRBV14; clone size: .; CDR3 protein: CASSSTMNTEAFF
D gene: .; V gene: TRBV6-1; clone size: .; CDR3 protein: CASRSTGTPGNTIYF
D gene: .; V gene: TRBV9; clone size: .; CDR3 protein: CASSVDPGVNTEAFF
D gene: TRBD2; V gene: TRBV16; clone size: .; CDR3 protein: CASSQYLRTSGGAKDTQYF
D gene: TRBD1; V gene: TRBV5-5; clone size: .; CDR3 protein: CASIRQGAQETQYF
D gene: TRBD2; V gene: TRBV4-1; clone size: few; CDR3 protein: CASSPGLAPPPGEFF
D gene: .; V gene: TRBV14; clone size: .; CDR3 protein: CASSPRGAEQFF
D gene: .; V gene: TRBV7-9; clone size: .; CDR3 protein: CASSLALGLTRVSAQYF
D gene: TRBD2; V gene: TRBV7-3; clone size: .; CDR3 protein: CASSWSLAGTQETQYF
D gene: .; V gene: TRBV21-1; clone size: .; CDR3 protein: CASSGTGVNRCRGYTF
D gene: TRBD1; V gene: TRBV11-2; clone size: once; CDR3 protein: CASSWDRGLGEKLFF
D gene: TRBD2; V gene: TRBV7-6; clone size: .; CDR3 protein: CASSALQTSGGGSRETQYF
D gene: .; V gene: TRBV6-1; clone size: .; CDR3 protein: CASRTGGAYEQYF
D gene: TRBD1; V gene: TRBV27; clone size: .; CDR3 protein: CASSVQGYSNQPQHF
D gene: .; V gene: TRBV28; clone size: .; CDR3 protein: CASRNAGPGTDTQYF
D gene: .; V gene: TRBV6-1; clone size: .; CDR3 protein: CASRTGLSYEAFF
D gene: TRBD1; V gene: TRBV30; clone size: .; CDR3 protein: CAWSPTGRMNSPLHF
D gene: TRBD1; V gene: TRBV28; clone size: few; CDR3 protein: CASSPTGEGNQPQHF
D gene: TRBD2; V gene: TRBV9; clone size: once; CDR3 protein: CASSVEGGDGGHTGELFF
D gene: TRBD1; V gene: TRBV5-1; clone size: .; CDR3 protein: CASSTGQGSSYNEQFF
D gene: .; V gene: TRBV7-2; clone size: few; CDR3 protein: CASSTRIPYYEQYF
D gene: TRBD1; V gene: TRBV2; clone size: .; CDR3 protein: CATTQQGLRGYGYTF